The present T cell receptor (beta chain) was sequenced within a study of blood T cell repertoires in COVID-19. Germline-derived CDR1 and CDR2 are SGHNT and YYREEE (reference sequence). This CDR3 comprises 14 residues. The V end lost 0 bases, the J end lost 11 bases, and 17 bases lay between the germline ends. Measured with immunoSEQ multiplex PCR; TCRdb has only the in-frame clones, and not every one. This table has 250,000 to 300,000 clones, 70% to 90% appearing once. Material: peripheral blood. This chain joins TRBV5-4 and TRBJ1-1; D remains unclear. The sequence derives from a woman in her 30s with COVID-19, enrolled during active disease. The CDR3 DNA sequence: TGTGCCAGCAGCTTGGAAATTGAACATTTGGAGGCTTTCTTT. This gives the protein CASSLEIEHLEAFF.